This TCR beta chain was captured by sequencing in a study of blood T cell repertoires in COVID-19. Sequenced by immunoSEQ multiplex PCR; TCRdb stores in-frame clones only, minus some. The repertoire holds more than 60,000 clones, with less than 90% as singletons. CDR3 size: 18 residues. CDR1 and CDR2 (germline): LNHDA, SQIVND (reference sequence). Trimming removed 4 bases from V and 4 bases from J; junction bases left unmatched: 11. The chain combines TRBV19 with TRBJ2-1; 12 bases fit TRBD2. The sequencing input was peripheral blood. This sequence was found in a man aged 55 to 69 with active or convalescent COVID-19. CDR3 coding DNA: TGTGCCAGTAGTACCCAGACTAGCGGGGGCCTAGTTTACAATGAGCAGTTCTTC. It translates to CASSTQTSGGLVYNEQFF.